These 29 T cell receptor beta chains share one sample of origin, sequenced in a study of shared clonotypes between healthy human individuals. TCRdb's table, derived via immunoSEQ multiplex PCR, lists solely in-frame clones and lacks some. The table lists some 500,000 clones, 77% of them singletons, with more than 10% in the top ten. Sequenced input: PBMCs. The receptors were sampled from a woman aged 35 to 49 in good health. Some clones in this sample may be carry-over from other donors' samples.

The rearrangement joins TRBV29-1 to TRBJ2-3; 11 bases are a match to TRBD2. With 7 bases clipped from V and 4 bases from J, the junction kept 4 bases outside the gene matches. The CDR3 totals 13 residues. From germline, CDR1 is SQVTM and CDR2 ANQGSEA. The CDR3 DNA reads as TGCAGCGCACTAGCGGGAGAATCAGATACGCAGTATTTT. Translating gives CSALAGESDTQYF.

The chain couples TRBV14 to TRBJ2-1; the D is unclear. V was cut by 3 bases and J by 10 bases, with 16 bases left in between. Germline CDR1 and CDR2: SGHDN and FVKESK. This CDR3 has 14 residues. CDR3 DNA: TGTGCCAGCAGCCACTCTGCTGGGCGAGTCGAGCAGTTCTTC. Translating gives CASSHSAGRVEQFF.

V gene TRBV6-6 combines with J gene TRBJ2-5, with 9 bases lining up with TRBD2. Germline V gene data show CDR1 as MNHNY and CDR2 as SVGAGI (reference sequence). CDR3 length equals 14 residues. J lost 5 bases, V lost 4 bases, and 5 bases had no gene match. Here the CDR3 reads CASSSPSGIETQYF. DNA of the CDR3: TGTGCCAGCAGTTCCCCTAGCGGGATTGAGACCCAGTACTTC.

Regarding this clone: A far larger clone is only one base removed, so a read error is likely. This chain connects TRBV4-1 to TRBJ1-1; 8 nucleotides align to TRBD1. Germline loops: CDR1 MGHRA, CDR2 YSYEKL. The CDR3 covers 15 residues. V was pared by 3 bases and J by 0 bases, with 3 bases of the junction left unmatched. As DNA, the CDR3 is TGCGCCAGCAGCCATGGGACAGGCATGAACACTGAAGCTTTCTTT. This gives the protein CASSHGTGMNTEAFF.

The chain uses TRBV29-1 and TRBJ2-5; 11 bases map to TRBD2. The germline CDR1 and CDR2 sequences are SQVTM and ANQGSEA. Trimming removed 4 bases from V and 11 bases from J; junction bases left unmatched: 9. The CDR3 consists of 13 residues. CDR3 protein: CSVGTSGREEQYF. CDR3 nucleotides: TGCAGCGTTGGTACTAGCGGGAGAGAAGAGCAGTACTTC.

The chain has TRBV5-6 and TRBJ2-5; 9 positions agree with TRBD1. V gave up 3 bases and J gave up 5 bases; unmatched junction bases: 8. The CDR3 spans 15 residues. Germline V gives CDR1 SGHDT, CDR2 YYEEEE. CDR3 protein: CASSSGTGIWETQYF. The CDR3 DNA sequence: TGTGCCAGCAGCTCCGGGACAGGGATTTGGGAGACCCAGTACTTC.

The rearrangement joins TRBV5-1 to TRBJ2-7, with TRBD1 matching 9 bases. Germline trimming cut 4 bases from V and 2 bases from J; bases unmatched to any gene: 7. Germline assignment: CDR1 SGHRS and CDR2 YFSETQ. This CDR3 has 15 residues. CDR3 sequence (DNA): TGCGCCAGCAGCCTGACCGGGACAGGGACCTACGAGCAGTACTTC. This sequence encodes CASSLTGTGTYEQYF.

A few counts support this clone. V and J are TRBV6-5 and TRBJ1-1; D is perhaps TRBD1 (6 bases). The CDR3 loop spans 14 amino acids. Per the germline V gene, CDR1 is MNHEY and CDR2 is SVGAGI. Trimming took 2 bases from V and 7 from J, leaving 14 bases between them. CDR3 loop: CASSYRSGHLEAFF. The CDR3 DNA reads as TGTGCCAGCAGTTACCGTTCGGGACACCTTGAAGCTTTCTTT.

J is TRBJ1-1 and V is TRBV27; tentatively, D is TRBD1 (6 bases). There are 15 residues in the CDR3. V dropped 4 bases and J dropped 5 bases, with 17 bases sitting between them. Germline V lookup: CDR1 MNHEY, CDR2 SMNVEV (reference sequence). CDR3 loop: CASSSLTGSRTEAFF. The DNA of the CDR3 is TGTGCCAGCAGTTCACTCACAGGGTCTCGGACTGAAGCTTTCTTT.

The chain employs TRBV18 and TRBJ2-7, with TRBD2 as a possible D gene (6 bases). Trimming shortened V by 2 bases and J by 7 bases, and 15 bases separated the two germline ends. CDR1 KGHSH and CDR2 LQKENI come from the germline V gene. There are 14 residues in the CDR3. For the CDR3, the DNA is TGTGCCAGCTCACCAGAGGGAGGAGGGAGAGAGCAGTACTTC. It specifies CASSPEGGGREQYF. Using reference TRBV18 and TRBJ2-7 for the parts outside the CDR3, the full variable domain is NAGVMQNPRHLVRRRGQEARLRCSPMKGHSHVYWYRQLPEEGLKFMVYLQKENIIDESGMPKERFSAEFPKEGPSILRIQQVVRGDSAAYFCASSPEGGGREQYFGPGTRLTVT.

This chain links TRBV19 with TRBJ2-6; 9 nucleotides align to TRBD1. With V trimmed by 1 base and J by 0 bases, 4 bases remained unmatched. Germline-derived CDR1 and CDR2 are LNHDA and SQIVND (reference sequence). This CDR3 is built from 18 residues. The CDR3 spells CASSIAGQGLSGANVLTF. The CDR3 bases are TGTGCCAGTAGTATAGCTGGACAGGGGCTCTCTGGGGCCAACGTCCTGACTTTC.

V gene TRBV6-1 combines with J gene TRBJ2-7, with 8 bases fitting TRBD1. This CDR3 contains 13 residues. The trim removed 6 bases at V and 3 bases at J, leaving 4 bases unmatched. Germline CDR1 is MNHNS and CDR2 is SASEGT. The CDR3 DNA reads TGTGCCAGCAGCCCGACAGGGGTCTACGAGCAGTACTTC. This codes for CASSPTGVYEQYF.

This clone showed up just a few times. The genes are TRBV6-4 and TRBJ2-1; 10 bases line up with TRBD2. The J segment lost 8 bases and the V segment lost 3 bases, leaving 7 bases of the junction unmatched. The CDR3 has 15 residues. The germline CDR1 and CDR2 sequences are MRHNA and SNTAGT. Here the CDR3 reads CASSEASGSLDEQFF. The CDR3 DNA reads as TGTGCCAGCAGTGAGGCTAGCGGGAGTCTCGATGAGCAGTTCTTC.

CDR3 residues: CASSQGGWEQYF. CDR3 sequence (DNA): TGTGCCAGCAGCCAAGGGGGGTGGGAGCAGTACTTC. This rearrangement joins TRBV7-9 to TRBJ2-7, with D possibly being TRBD1 or TRBD2 (6 bases each). The CDR3 has 12 residues. V lost 5 bases to trimming and J lost 7 bases, with 12 bases between them. Per the germline V gene, CDR1 is SEHNR and CDR2 is FQNEAQ (reference sequence).

This chain connects TRBV4-1 to TRBJ2-7; D is perhaps TRBD1 (6 bases). Trimming took off 0 bases at V and 2 bases at J, with 11 bases between the two ends. This CDR3 is built from 15 residues. From germline, CDR1 is MGHRA and CDR2 YSYEKL. CDR3 amino acids: CASSQEQGVAYEQYF. For the CDR3, the DNA is TGCGCCAGCAGCCAAGAACAGGGAGTCGCCTACGAGCAGTACTTC.

A remark on this clone: A single base is all that separates this from a far larger clone, so a read error is likely. Different DNA sequences within this sample yield the same CDR3. This sequence joins TRBV5-6 and TRBJ1-1; D is uncertain. The ends were cut back, 4 bases at V and 0 bases at J, with 7 bases in the middle. This CDR3 spans 13 amino acids. Germline V gives CDR1 SGHDT, CDR2 YYEEEE. Written as DNA, the CDR3 is TGTGCCAGCAGCCTAGACATGAACACTGAAGCTTTCTTT. Encoded protein: CASSLDMNTEAFF.

The chain joins TRBV5-6 to TRBJ2-1; the match to TRBD2 covers 10 bases. The CDR3 length is 18 residues. V lost 1 base and J lost 6; bases outside the gene matches: 13. Germline assignment: CDR1 SGHDT and CDR2 YYEEEE. The CDR3 loop reads CASSLLGLAGGAANEQFF. CDR3 nucleotides: TGTGCCAGCAGCTTGTTGGGTTTAGCGGGAGGTGCGGCCAATGAGCAGTTCTTC.

Of note for this clone: Other DNA sequences from this sample encode an identical CDR3 as well. The rearrangement uses TRBV29-1 and TRBJ2-7, with TRBD1 identical over 11 bases. V dropped 6 bases and J dropped 4; count of bases not matched to a gene: 5. The germline V gene encodes CDR1 SQVTM and CDR2 ANQGSEA. The CDR3 is 13 residues long. The CDR3 nucleotides read TGCAGCGTGGGACAGGGGGGCTCTTACGAGCAGTACTTC. Amino acid sequence: CSVGQGGSYEQYF.

This clone was recorded once. A much more abundant neighbour one base away suggests this may be a read error. Within the sample, other DNA sequences also encode this same CDR3. The chain uses TRBV6-5 and TRBJ2-3, with D possibly TRBD2 on 5 matching bases. Trimming removed 0 bases from V and 2 bases from J, with 12 bases in between. Germline values: CDR1 MNHEY, CDR2 SVGAGI. This CDR3 spans 16 amino acids. CDR3 sequence reads: CASSYSMSGYTDTQYF. Written as DNA, the CDR3 is TGTGCCAGCAGTTACTCGATGAGCGGATACACAGATACGCAGTATTTT.

The genes are TRBV2 and TRBJ2-1; D possibly corresponds to TRBD2 (6 bases). Germline V gene lookup returns CDR1 SNHLY and CDR2 FYNNEI. The CDR3 has 12 amino acids. This chain's CDR3 is CAGSSDYNEQFF. DNA of the CDR3: TGTGCAGGTTCTAGCGACTACAATGAGCAGTTCTTC.

The chain carries TRBV5-1 and TRBJ1-4; weak D call: TRBD1 (5 bases). The CDR3 loop spans 14 amino acids. From germline, CDR1 is SGHRS and CDR2 YFSETQ. V dropped 2 bases and J dropped 2 bases, with 7 bases sitting between them. The CDR3 coding sequence is TGCGCCAGCAGCTTACGGGGCACTAATGAAAAACTGTTTTTT. Translated, it gives CASSLRGTNEKLFF. Filled out from reference TRBV5-1 and TRBJ1-4, the complete variable domain reads KAGVTQTPRYLIKTRGQQVTLSCSPISGHRSVSWYQQTPGQGLQFLFEYFSETQRNKGNFPGRFSGRQFSNSRSEMNVSTLELGDSALYLCASSLRGTNEKLFFGSGTQLSVL.

The chain is built from TRBV5-1 and TRBJ2-5; 8 nucleotides align to TRBD2. With V trimmed by 0 bases and J by 2 bases, 3 bases remained unmatched. Germline V lookup: CDR1 SGHRS, CDR2 YFSETQ. The CDR3 spans 15 residues. This chain's CDR3 is CASSLGLALQETQYF. CDR3 coding DNA: TGCGCCAGCAGCTTGGGACTAGCGTTACAAGAGACCCAGTACTTC.

This chain connects TRBV5-4 to TRBJ1-4; D is unclear. CDR1 and CDR2 from the germline V gene are SGHNT and YYREEE (reference sequence). The V end lost 7 bases, the J end lost 5 bases, and 15 bases lay between the germline ends. CDR3 size: 14 residues. CDR3 nucleotide sequence: TGTGCCAGCGGCAATTACGGATTGAATGAAAAACTGTTTTTT. Its protein is CASGNYGLNEKLFF.

This clone was recorded once. The rearrangement uses TRBV10-3 and TRBJ2-3; D is undetermined. Germline values: CDR1 ENHRY, CDR2 SYGVKD. The CDR3 has 15 amino acids. V shed 0 bases and J shed 6 bases, with 13 bases lying between them. CDR3 in DNA: TGTGCCATCAGTGAGTCTAGATCATTTGCGGATACGCAGTATTTT. This encodes CAISESRSFADTQYF.

V and J are TRBV4-2 and TRBJ2-1, with a weak D call TRBD2 (6 bases). Between the trimmed V and J ends, which lost 0 bases and 9 bases, there was a span of 18 bases. CDR3 length: 16 amino acids. CDR1 LGHNA and CDR2 YNFKEQ come from the germline V gene. CDR3 coding DNA: TGTGCCAGCAGCCAAGATACGGCGGGGAGTGGGACTGAGCAGTTCTTC. This codes for CASSQDTAGSGTEQFF.

J is TRBJ2-5 and V is TRBV29-1; D possibly uses TRBD1 or TRBD2 (6 bases each). The CDR3 covers 18 residues. Trimming took off 3 bases at V and 0 bases at J, with 23 bases between the two ends. Per germline, CDR1 SQVTM and CDR2 ANQGSEA. The CDR3 reads CSVEGGRASTPDQETQYF. The CDR3 bases are TGCAGCGTTGAGGGGGGCAGGGCCTCGACCCCGGACCAAGAGACCCAGTACTTC.

V gene TRBV11-2 combines with J gene TRBJ1-1; D might be TRBD1 (6 bases). This CDR3 is built from 15 residues. CDR1 SGHAT and CDR2 FQNNGV come from the germline V gene. Deletions cut 2 bases from V and 0 bases from J, with 10 bases between. The CDR3 DNA sequence: TGTGCCAGCAGCTTATTTGGGGGCATGAACACTGAAGCTTTCTTT. The encoded protein is CASSLFGGMNTEAFF.

There are a few counts of this clone. For the CDR3, the DNA is TGTGCCAGTACCCAATCCCCCGGCACAGATACGCAGTATTTT. Residues: CASTQSPGTDTQYF. V gene TRBV19 combines with J gene TRBJ2-3; D uncertain. Germline CDR1 is LNHDA and CDR2 is SQIVND (reference sequence). Trimming cost V 7 bases and J 1 base, with 12 bases left between them. There are 14 residues in the CDR3.

This CDR3 is CASSFGQGSEQYF. In nucleotides, the CDR3 is TGCGCCAGCAGCTTCGGACAGGGCAGCGAGCAGTACTTC. V gene TRBV5-1 combines with J gene TRBJ2-7; TRBD1 matches 8 bases. With 2 bases clipped from V and 6 bases from J, the junction kept 4 bases outside the gene matches. Germline V gives CDR1 SGHRS, CDR2 YFSETQ. CDR3 length equals 13 residues.